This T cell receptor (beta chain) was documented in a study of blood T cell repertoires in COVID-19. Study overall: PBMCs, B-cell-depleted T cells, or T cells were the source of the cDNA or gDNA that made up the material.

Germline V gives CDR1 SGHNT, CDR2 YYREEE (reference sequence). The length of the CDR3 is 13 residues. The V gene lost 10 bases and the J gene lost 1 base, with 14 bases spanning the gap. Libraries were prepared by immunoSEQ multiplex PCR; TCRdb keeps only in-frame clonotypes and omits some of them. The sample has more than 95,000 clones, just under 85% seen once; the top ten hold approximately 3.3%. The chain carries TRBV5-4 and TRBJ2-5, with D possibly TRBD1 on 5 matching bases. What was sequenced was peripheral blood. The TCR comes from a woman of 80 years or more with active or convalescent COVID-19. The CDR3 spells CASQAAVQETQYF. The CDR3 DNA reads TGTGCCTCACAGGCGGCAGTCCAAGAGACCCAGTACTTC.